The 15 T cell receptor beta chains below were found in one sample sequenced in a study of PD-1 blockade in mismatch repair-deficient tumors. Data came from immunoSEQ multiplex PCR; TCRdb stores just in-frame clones and leaves some out. This table holds under 95,000 clones, roughly 80% found once. Sequenced here: peripheral blood, sampled 12 weeks after starting pembrolizumab. The source of these receptors is an adult with mismatch repair-deficient cancer.

The J gene is TRBJ1-2, the V gene TRBV25-1; no definite D call. Germline loops: CDR1 MGHDK, CDR2 SYGVNS. The length of the CDR3 is 14 residues. V lost 3 bases and J 2 bases, leaving 10 bases between the germline ends. The chain's CDR3 is CASSEKGPNYGYTF. In DNA form, the CDR3 reads TGTGCCAGCAGTGAGAAGGGCCCAAACTATGGCTACACCTTC.

This clone occurred a few times. The chain links TRBV9 to TRBJ1-5, with a weak D call TRBD1 (5 bases). Germline CDR1 reads SGDLS; CDR2 reads YYNGEE. The CDR3 loop spans 14 amino acids. V dropped 4 bases and J dropped 7 bases, with 15 bases sitting between them. The CDR3 reads CASSTQLEGQPQHF. The CDR3 bases are TGTGCCAGCAGCACGCAACTGGAGGGGCAGCCCCAGCATTTT.

The rearrangement links TRBV30 to TRBJ2-2; 8 bases fit TRBD1. The junction had 12 bases not matched to a gene; V was cut back by 3 bases and J by 6 bases. The CDR3 is 16 residues long. CDR1 and CDR2 from the germline V gene are GTSNPN and SVGIG (reference sequence). This CDR3 reads CAWRRVDRGMPGELFF. Written as DNA, the CDR3 is TGTGCCTGGAGACGGGTTGACAGGGGCATGCCCGGGGAGCTGTTTTTT.

The rearrangement links TRBV5-1 to TRBJ2-7; D remains ambiguous. The V gene's germline CDR1 is SGHRS and CDR2 YFSETQ. The CDR3 contains 14 residues. V was shortened by 0 bases and J by 3 bases, with 10 bases between the two germline ends. The CDR3 coding sequence is TGCGCCAGCAGCTTGGCCGTTCTGAACTACGAGCAGTACTTC. Translating gives CASSLAVLNYEQYF.

The chain combines TRBV27 with TRBJ1-1, with 7 bases fitting TRBD1. Unmatched junction bases numbered 7, after V lost 6 bases and J lost 0 bases. The CDR3 covers 15 residues. Germline loops: CDR1 MNHEY, CDR2 SMNVEV (reference sequence). CDR3 sequence reads: CASSPGGSVNTEAFF. CDR3 in DNA: TGTGCCAGCAGCCCAGGGGGGTCGGTGAACACTGAAGCTTTCTTT.

The chain employs TRBV7-3 and TRBJ2-2; D call uncertain. The V and J ends lost 1 base and 2 bases respectively, with 5 bases between them. The CDR3 contains 14 residues. Germline V gives CDR1 SGHTA, CDR2 FQGTGA. The CDR3 loop is CASSLSRNTGELFF. For the CDR3, the DNA is TGTGCCAGCAGCTTAAGCAGAAACACCGGGGAGCTGTTTTTT.

Turning to this clone: This same CDR3 is encoded by further DNA sequences in the sample. The V gene is TRBV4-1, the J gene TRBJ2-7, with 13 bases fitting TRBD2. V lost 5 bases, J lost 1 base, and 2 bases stayed unmatched. The germline CDR1 and CDR2 sequences are MGHRA and YSYEKL. The CDR3 has 15 amino acids. CDR3 sequence: CASSRTSGGSYEQYF. In DNA form, the CDR3 reads TGCGCCAGCAGCAGGACTAGCGGGGGTTCCTACGAGCAGTACTTC.

This chain joins TRBV2 and TRBJ2-3; D not certain. The CDR3 contains 13 residues. The germline gives CDR1 SNHLY, CDR2 FYNNEI. V was cut by 8 bases and J by 5 bases, with 14 bases left in between. CDR3 loop: CASRPSGKDTQYF. DNA of the CDR3: TGTGCCAGCCGACCCTCGGGCAAAGATACGCAGTATTTT. Full variable domain (rest looked up from reference TRBV2 and TRBJ2-3): EPEVTQTPSHQVTQMGQEVILRCVPISNHLYFYWYRQILGQKVEFLVSFYNNEISEKSEIFDDQFSVERPDGSNFTLKIRSTKLEDSAMYFCASRPSGKDTQYFGPGTRLTVL.

The chain uses TRBV19 and TRBJ1-1; D may be TRBD1 (5 bases). Germline assignment: CDR1 LNHDA and CDR2 SQIVND (reference sequence). The CDR3 is 14 amino acids. Trimming pared 3 bases from V and 1 base from J, leaving 9 bases between. The CDR3 bases are TGTGCCAGTAGTATTCCAGGGACGAACACTGAAGCTTTCTTT. It is translated as CASSIPGTNTEAFF.

This chain links TRBV7-3 with TRBJ2-2; TRBD2 matches at 9 bases. Germline trimming cut 5 bases from V and 6 bases from J; bases unmatched to any gene: 7. The CDR3 loop spans 15 amino acids. Germline V CDR1 and CDR2: SGHTA, FQGTGA. For the CDR3, the DNA is TGTGCCAGCAGCGATAGCGGGAGTGTCCCCGGGGAGCTGTTTTTT. Protein sequence: CASSDSGSVPGELFF.

CDR3 sequence: CASSPRETPNYGYTF. Here the CDR3 DNA reads TGTGCCAGCAGCCCTCGGGAGACTCCCAACTATGGCTACACCTTC. V and J are TRBV9 and TRBJ1-2; no clear D gene. This CDR3 region has 15 residues. Germline V gene data show CDR1 as SGDLS and CDR2 as YYNGEE. The germline V and J ends were trimmed by 4 bases and 2 bases, with 15 bases remaining between them.

The sample holds a few counts of this clone. The chain joins TRBV10-3 to TRBJ2-5; D tentatively fits TRBD1 or TRBD2 (5 bases each). Germline CDR1 and CDR2: ENHRY and SYGVKD. The CDR3 is 13 residues long. Trimming pared 6 bases from V and 7 bases from J, leaving 15 bases between. The CDR3 DNA is TGTGCCATCAGGGGACGCCTGGGGTTGACCCAGTACTTC. Protein: CAIRGRLGLTQYF.

The chain carries TRBV19 and TRBJ1-2; 9 bases are shared with TRBD1. The CDR3 sequence is 14 residues long. Germline assignment: CDR1 LNHDA and CDR2 SQIVND (reference sequence). V shed 6 bases and J 6 bases; nucleotides not matched to a gene: 8. CDR3 coding DNA: TGTGCCAGTAGCTCCTCGGACAGGGGACATGGCTACACCTTC. It yields the protein CASSSSDRGHGYTF. Based on the CDR3 plus reference TRBV19 and TRBJ1-2, the full variable domain is DGGITQSPKYLFRKEGQNVTLSCEQNLNHDAMYWYRQDPGQGLRLIYYSQIVNDFQKGDIAEGYSVSREKKESFPLTVTSAQKNPTAFYLCASSSSDRGHGYTFGSGTRLTVV.

This clone showed up just once. The chain couples TRBV12-5 to TRBJ1-5; 7 bases map to TRBD1. V lost 6 bases, J lost 6 bases, and 5 bases stayed unmatched. This CDR3 region has 13 residues. Germline values: CDR1 LGHNT, CDR2 FRNRAP. The CDR3 loop is CASGTGSGQPQHF. DNA of the CDR3: TGTGCTAGTGGGACAGGGTCGGGTCAGCCCCAGCATTTT.

The rearrangement links TRBV9 to TRBJ2-1, with 10 bases that match TRBD2. After removal of 0 bases from V and 10 bases from J, the junction contained 7 bases not matched to a gene. CDR1 is SGDLS and CDR2 is YYNGEE in the germline V gene. The CDR3 length is 15 residues. The CDR3 DNA follows: TGTGCCAGCAGCGTAGAGGCTAGCGGGAGAGGGGAGCAGTTCTTC. This encodes CASSVEASGRGEQFF.